This T cell receptor (beta chain) was sequenced for a study of T cell responses to AZD1222 COVID-19 vaccine. Across the whole study: Second-dose recipients at about 4 or about 12 weeks were treated as one pooled group.

This clone was found once. Antigen: not known. With 4 bases removed from V and 2 bases from J, the gap between germline ends came to 15 bases. Germline-derived CDR1 and CDR2 are SGHTA and FQGNSA. The CDR3 extends over 15 amino acids. TCRdb's copy holds only in-frame clones and misses some; the assay was immunoSEQ multiplex PCR. The sample yields tens of thousands of clones, approximately 85% seen once. Study results and limitations: Reports indicate that nearly half of spike-specific TCRs are directed at unmutated variant regions. Spike-spanning, vaccine-associated CD4 TCRs were dominant at 160-218 and 743-854. The sample set comprised mostly white British donors with more females, and clonal diversity was possibly underestimated.

The clonotype was recovered from an adult in good health. The chain joins TRBV7-2 to TRBJ2-7; D not certain. The sequencing used peripheral blood, collected on day 0 of AZD1222 vaccination. CDR3 DNA sequence: TGTGCCAGCAGCTCCTACCCGGACGCGACCTACGAGCAGTACTTC. Its translation: CASSSYPDATYEQYF.